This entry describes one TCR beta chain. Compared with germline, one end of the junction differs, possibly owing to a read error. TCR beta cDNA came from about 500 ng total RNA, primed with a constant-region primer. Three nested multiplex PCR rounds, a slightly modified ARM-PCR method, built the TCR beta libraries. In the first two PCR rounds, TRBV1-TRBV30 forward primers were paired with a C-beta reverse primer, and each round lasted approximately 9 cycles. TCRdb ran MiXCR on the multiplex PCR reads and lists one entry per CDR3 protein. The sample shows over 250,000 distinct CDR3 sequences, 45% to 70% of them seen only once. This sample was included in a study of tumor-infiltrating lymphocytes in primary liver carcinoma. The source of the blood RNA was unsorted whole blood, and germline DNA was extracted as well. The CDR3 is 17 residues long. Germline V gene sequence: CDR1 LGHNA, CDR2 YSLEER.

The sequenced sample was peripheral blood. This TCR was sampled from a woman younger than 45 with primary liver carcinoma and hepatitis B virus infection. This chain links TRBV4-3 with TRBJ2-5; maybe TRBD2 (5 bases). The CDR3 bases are TGCCCCAGCAGCCGAGTCGACCGGAGCGGAGGCCAAGAAACCCAGTACTTC. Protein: CPSSRVDRSGGQETQYF.